The next 9 T cell receptor beta chains were all read from a single sample in a study of beta chain features in type 1 diabetes. TCRB transcripts that were expressed got sequenced, as all of the isolated RNA had been reverse transcribed. Sequencing was performed with immunoSEQ multiplex PCR; in TCRdb, only in-frame clones are kept and a portion is missing. The sample records roughly 610,000 clones, 15% to 18% being singletons. The sample comprised naive CD4+ T cells from blood. These receptors originate from a man younger than 30 in good health.

This clone turned up a few times. V and J are TRBV7-2 and TRBJ2-7, with D possibly being TRBD2 (5 bases). The germline V gene has CDR1 SGHTA and CDR2 FQGNSA. Deletions cut 2 bases from V and 3 bases from J, with 14 bases between. CDR3 length: 15 residues. The CDR3 coding sequence is TGTGCCAGCAGCTTATCGAGGCAGCGGCACTACGAGCAGTACTTC. The encoded protein is CASSLSRQRHYEQYF.

This clone was recorded a few times. V and J are TRBV5-4 and TRBJ2-1, with D unresolved. The CDR3 has 13 amino acids. The germline V and J ends were trimmed by 4 bases and 7 bases, with 12 bases remaining between them. The germline CDR1 and CDR2 sequences are SGHNT and YYREEE (reference sequence). CDR3 protein: CASSPAQRNEQFF. In DNA, the CDR3 is TGTGCCAGCAGCCCGGCCCAACGTAATGAGCAGTTCTTC.

The rearrangement uses TRBV27 and TRBJ1-4, with a weak D call TRBD1 (6 bases). CDR3 length equals 15 residues. In germline, CDR1 is MNHEY, CDR2 SMNVEV (reference sequence). V was pared by 5 bases and J by 8 bases, with 18 bases between. The CDR3 protein is CASSSRGGWGEKLFF. DNA for the CDR3: TGTGCCAGCAGTAGCAGGGGAGGCTGGGGGGAAAAACTGTTTTTT.

This clone appeared a few times. Other DNA sequences from this sample encode an identical CDR3 as well. CDR3 bases: TGTGCCTGGAGTGGGGGGTCTTATGGCTACACCTTC. Protein product: CAWSGGSYGYTF. The V call is TRBV30, the J call TRBJ1-2; a weak D match, TRBD1 (5 bases). Per germline, CDR1 GTSNPN and CDR2 SVGIG (reference sequence). The V gene lost 1 base and the J gene lost 5 bases, with 8 bases spanning the gap. The CDR3 runs to 12 residues.

Only a few counts were recorded for this clone. This rearrangement joins TRBV15 to TRBJ2-3; 7 positions match TRBD1. Trimming took 5 bases from V and 2 from J; bases not matched to a gene: 16. The CDR3 covers 18 residues. From germline, CDR1 is LNHNV and CDR2 YYDKDF (reference sequence). Here the CDR3 DNA reads TGTGCCACCAGCGGACCCCCCGGGACAGAACCTTACACAGATACGCAGTATTTT. Its translation is CATSGPPGTEPYTDTQYF.

The chain uses TRBV7-2 and TRBJ2-7; 9 nucleotides match TRBD1. This CDR3 region has 14 residues. CDR1 and CDR2 from the germline V gene are SGHTA and FQGNSA. The junction had 5 bases not matched to a gene; V was cut back by 4 bases and J by 4 bases. CDR3: CASSSGTGLYEQYF. Written as DNA, the CDR3 is TGTGCCAGCAGCTCTGGGACAGGGCTGTACGAGCAGTACTTC.

This clone occurred a few times. The chain combines TRBV19 with TRBJ1-1; TRBD1 matches 7 bases. J was trimmed by 5 bases and V by 5 bases; bases with no gene match: 8. Looked up from germline, CDR1 is LNHDA and CDR2 is SQIVND (reference sequence). The CDR3 runs 14 residues. The CDR3 loop is CASSLQGTRTEAFF. The CDR3 DNA is TGTGCCAGTAGTTTACAGGGGACGAGGACTGAAGCTTTCTTT.

The V gene is TRBV4-3, the J gene TRBJ2-5; D is perhaps TRBD1 (6 bases). CDR1 and CDR2 from the germline V gene are LGHNA and YSLEER. The CDR3 has 15 amino acids. Between the trimmed V and J ends, which lost 2 bases and 2 bases, there was a span of 12 bases. DNA of the CDR3: TGCGCCAGCAGCCAACAAACCACAGGGCAAGAGACCCAGTACTTC. The encoded protein is CASSQQTTGQETQYF.

This clone occurred a few times. This chain uses TRBV18 with TRBJ2-3; D is unresolved. The V end was cut by 5 bases, the J end by 1 base, with 4 bases between. Germline lookup yields CDR1 KGHSH and CDR2 LQKENI. The CDR3 extends over 12 amino acids. The CDR3 loop reads CASSGRTDTQYF. CDR3 nucleotides: TGTGCCAGCTCAGGCCGCACAGATACGCAGTATTTT.